These 7 T cell receptor beta chains share one sample of origin, sequenced in a study of response to subunit inactivated influenza vaccine. TCRdb reprocessed the RT-PCR reads with MiXCR, giving one entry per CDR3 protein. The sample holds 650,000 to 850,000 distinct CDR3 sequences, around 13% seen once. The specimen comprised PBMCs from blood, sampled 14 to 15 days before vaccination. The receptor source for this set is a man aged 45-60 years who received an inactivated influenza vaccine.

This clonotype was observed a handful of times. The V and J genes are TRBV2 and TRBJ2-7; D remains unclear. The germline V and J ends were trimmed by 0 bases and 2 bases, with 11 bases remaining between them. Germline lookup yields CDR1 SNHLY and CDR2 FYNNEI. The CDR3 is 15 residues long. The CDR3 spells CASSEALQLAYEQYF. CDR3 coding DNA: TGTGCCAGCAGTGAAGCTTTACAGCTAGCCTACGAGCAGTACTTC.

This clonotype has a handful of counts. The genes are TRBV27 and TRBJ2-2; TRBD2 agrees at 10 bases. From germline, CDR1 is MNHEY and CDR2 SMNVEV (reference sequence). Losses at the gene ends were 7 bases for V and 2 bases for J; bases not matched to a gene: 4. The CDR3 has 15 residues. CDR3 in DNA: TGTGCCAGCATGTTAGCGGGGGGCAACACCGGGGAGCTGTTTTTT. Translating gives CASMLAGGNTGELFF.

The rearrangement joins TRBV5-5 to TRBJ2-1; no clear D. Trimming removed 0 bases at V and 6 bases at J, with 10 bases between. This CDR3 region has 14 residues. Germline V lookup: CDR1 SGHKS, CDR2 YYEKEE (reference sequence). The CDR3 sequence is CASSLAPTGNEQFF. In nucleotides, the CDR3 is TGTGCCAGCAGCTTGGCCCCTACTGGCAATGAGCAGTTCTTC.

This clonotype was picked up a small number of times. This rearrangement joins TRBV10-3 to TRBJ2-3; 7 bases match TRBD2. The ends lost 4 bases at V and 6 bases at J; junction bases unmatched: 7. Germline V CDR1 and CDR2: ENHRY, SYGVKD. CDR3 length: 14 residues. In DNA, the CDR3 is TGTGCCATCAGTGCGGCGGGGGTGGGTGATACGCAGTATTTT. It translates to CAISAAGVGDTQYF.

This chain connects TRBV28 to TRBJ2-3; the match to TRBD2 covers 10 bases. The junction had 10 bases not matched to a gene; V was cut back by 3 bases and J by 4 bases. The V gene's germline CDR1 is MDHEN and CDR2 SYDVKM. There are 17 residues in the CDR3. In DNA, the CDR3 is TGTGCCAGCAGTTTGTGGCTAGCGGGAGATGAAGCAGATACGCAGTATTTT. Translation gives CASSLWLAGDEADTQYF.

In this sample, this clonotype turned up a few times. The chain has TRBV6-1 and TRBJ1-2; tentative D call: TRBD1 (5 bases). The CDR3 runs to 13 residues. Germline V gene data show CDR1 as MNHNS and CDR2 as SASEGT. Trimming removed 6 bases from V and 3 bases from J, with 11 bases in between. CDR3 in DNA: TGTGCCAGCAGGGGGCTGTCCCACTATGGCTACACCTTC. Amino acid sequence: CASRGLSHYGYTF.

In DNA, the CDR3 is TGTGCCAGCAGCCGGGACCCTGCGTTAGAGACCCAGTACTTC. This gives the protein CASSRDPALETQYF. V gene TRBV7-2 combines with J gene TRBJ2-5; D tentatively fits TRBD1 or TRBD2 (5 bases each). Between the trimmed V and J ends, which lost 5 bases and 4 bases, there was a span of 14 bases. CDR3 size: 14 residues. The germline V gene encodes CDR1 SGHTA and CDR2 FQGNSA.